The 9 T cell receptor beta chains presented below share a single source sample, sequenced in a study of cytomegalovirus exposure and HLA in healthy donors. The study ran its PCR with 60 Vbeta and 13 Jbeta primers. Libraries were prepared by immunoSEQ multiplex PCR; TCRdb keeps only in-frame clonotypes and omits some of them. The profile shows about 100,000 clones, about three quarters of them singletons. Sequenced: PBMCs. The origin of the receptors is a man under 40 in good health and CMV-seronegative.

The V gene is TRBV4-1, the J gene TRBJ2-3; 7 bases are shared with TRBD1. The CDR3 extends over 17 amino acids. Trimming at V came to 0 bases and at J to 2 bases, leaving 8 bases not matched to a gene. The germline CDR1 and CDR2 sequences are MGHRA and YSYEKL. The DNA of the CDR3 is TGCGCCAGCAGCCAAGAGTGGGGAAAGGGGGCCACAGATACGCAGTATTTT. Encoded protein: CASSQEWGKGATDTQYF.

CDR3 in amino acids: CASSSPGTSGDTQYF. For the CDR3, the DNA is TGTGCCAGCAGTTCTCCGGGGACTAGCGGGGATACGCAGTATTTT. The chain couples TRBV6-5 to TRBJ2-3; 12 bases are shared with TRBD2. Germline trimming cut 4 bases from V and 6 bases from J; bases unmatched to any gene: 5. Germline-derived CDR1 and CDR2 are MNHEY and SVGAGI. This CDR3 contains 15 residues.

A remark on this clone: A read error may produce the germline difference seen at one junction end. The sample has other DNA sequences that encode this CDR3 too. V usage is TRBV4-1 and J usage is TRBJ2-1; 9 positions match TRBD2. CDR1 MGHRA and CDR2 YSYEKL come from the germline V gene. The CDR3 has 15 residues. CDR3 residues: CASRVSGGTFNEQFF. The CDR3 DNA reads TGTGCCAGCAGAGTCAGCGGGGGGACTTTCAATGAGCAGTTCTTC.

This clone was counted a few times. This chain connects TRBV5-1 to TRBJ1-4; TRBD1 aligns across 8 bases. CDR1 SGHRS and CDR2 YFSETQ come from the germline V gene. With 4 bases clipped from V and 8 bases from J, the junction kept 10 bases outside the gene matches. The CDR3 loop spans 15 amino acids. The CDR3 spells CASSPGDRGEEKLFF. In DNA, the CDR3 is TGCGCCAGCAGCCCAGGAGACAGGGGAGAAGAAAAACTGTTTTTT.

The sample holds a few counts of this clone. The V and J genes are TRBV5-4 and TRBJ2-1, with 9 bases aligning to TRBD2. CDR3 size: 15 residues. V shed 4 bases and J 6 bases; nucleotides not matched to a gene: 8. From germline, CDR1 is SGHNT and CDR2 YYREEE (reference sequence). CDR3 in DNA: TGTGCCAGCAGCCCACCAGGGACTAGCTCCAATGAGCAGTTCTTC. Encoded protein: CASSPPGTSSNEQFF.

This clone was counted a single time. The rearrangement uses TRBV5-4 and TRBJ2-1; 14 bases map to TRBD2. Germline loops: CDR1 SGHNT, CDR2 YYREEE (reference sequence). CDR3 length: 16 residues. With 1 base clipped from V and 7 bases from J, the junction kept 4 bases outside the gene matches. The CDR3 coding sequence is TGTGCCAGCAGCTTGCTGACTAGCGGGGGGGCAAATGAGCAGTTCTTC. Its translation is CASSLLTSGGANEQFF.

This clone has only a few counts. The chain uses TRBV19 and TRBJ1-1; D gene uncertain. Trimming left V 4 bases short and J 4 bases short, with 16 bases between. In germline, CDR1 is LNHDA, CDR2 SQIVND (reference sequence). There are 15 residues in the CDR3. The CDR3 reads CASSNPYSTGTEAFF. The CDR3 DNA reads TGTGCCAGTAGTAACCCGTATAGTACGGGCACTGAAGCTTTCTTT.

V usage is TRBV10-3 and J usage is TRBJ2-7; 9 nucleotides agree with TRBD1. With V trimmed by 6 bases and J by 5 bases, 5 bases remained unmatched. The CDR3 has 13 residues. The germline CDR1 and CDR2 sequences are ENHRY and SYGVKD. The CDR3 coding sequence is TGTGCCATCAGGGGACAGGGACCCCACGAGCAGTACTTC. Its translation is CAIRGQGPHEQYF.

The V call is TRBV7-3, the J call TRBJ2-2, with 10 positions matching TRBD2. Germline values: CDR1 SGHTA, CDR2 FQGTGA. This CDR3 has 16 residues. The J segment lost 6 bases and the V segment lost 5 bases, leaving 9 bases of the junction unmatched. As DNA, the CDR3 is TGTGCCAGCAGCACAGGACTAGCGGCTTTCCCCGGGGAGCTGTTTTTT. Its protein product is CASSTGLAAFPGELFF.